The 21 T cell receptor beta chains reported below all come from one sample, sequenced in a study of blood T cells in healthy people across ages. PCR was performed a second time for about 7 to 11 cycles using a sample-barcoded 5' primer and a J-beta primer mix. TCRdb reprocessed the 5' RACE reads via MiXCR and lists one record per CDR3 protein. Of around 990,000 distinct CDR3 sequences listed, less than 45% were seen once; the top ten hold around 13%. Sequencing used blood. The receptors here all came from a man between 18 and 29 years old in good health.

V and J are TRBV12-3 or TRBV12-4 and TRBJ1-5; 7 positions match TRBD1. This CDR3 is 15 amino acids long. J gave up 4 bases and V 6 bases, and 9 bases lay outside the gene matches. The DNA for the CDR3 is TGTGCCAGCAGCCTTGGGGACAGAGTTAATCAGCCCCAGCATTTT. It specifies CASSLGDRVNQPQHF.

This chain connects TRBV2 to TRBJ1-1; D remains ambiguous. The CDR3 spans 14 residues. Trimming cost V 7 bases and J 7 bases, with 19 bases left between them. Germline V lookup: CDR1 SNHLY, CDR2 FYNNEI. CDR3 bases: TGTGCCAGCATACCCGACCCCGGAGTAGGTGAAGCTTTCTTT. Residues: CASIPDPGVGEAFF.

This chain uses TRBV7-9 with TRBJ1-4; 7 bases are shared with TRBD1. The CDR3 sequence is 16 residues long. The junction had 5 bases not matched to a gene; V was cut back by 1 base and J by 3 bases. Germline-derived CDR1 and CDR2 are SEHNR and FQNEAQ (reference sequence). CDR3 in DNA: TGTGCCAGCAGCTTAGGACAGGGATCGGCTAATGAAAAACTGTTTTTT. Its protein is CASSLGQGSANEKLFF.

The chain couples TRBV20-1 to TRBJ2-1; a possible D gene is TRBD1 (5 bases). The J call may be in error: the DNA end matches TRBJ2-7 better. The CDR3 consists of 16 residues. Germline V gene data show CDR1 as DFQATT and CDR2 as SNEGSKA (reference sequence). The CDR3 nucleotides are TGCAGTGCTAGAGATGTGGGGCAGTTCTCCTACAATGAGCAGTACTTC. Protein sequence: CSARDVGQFSYNEQYF.

This clonotype was observed a handful of times. This chain uses TRBV20-1 with TRBJ1-1; 7 bases are shared with TRBD1. V lost 6 bases and J lost 1; bases outside the gene matches: 11. This CDR3 contains 15 residues. The V gene's germline CDR1 is DFQATT and CDR2 SNEGSKA (reference sequence). DNA of the CDR3: TGCAGTGCGTACACAGGGGCCGGGGGGAACACTGAAGCTTTCTTT. Residues: CSAYTGAGGNTEAFF.

The chain is built from TRBV7-9 and TRBJ2-3; 7 bases line up with TRBD2. Looked up from germline, CDR1 is SEHNR and CDR2 is FQNEAQ (reference sequence). CDR3 length: 16 residues. V gave up 7 bases and J gave up 2 bases; unmatched junction bases: 12. For the CDR3, the DNA is TGTGCCAGCATCAAAGAGGGCGGGGGATACACAGATACGCAGTATTTT. Its translation: CASIKEGGGYTDTQYF.

The J gene is TRBJ2-7, the V gene TRBV27; D gene uncertain. The germline V and J ends were trimmed by 0 bases and 5 bases, with 14 bases remaining between them. CDR3 size: 15 residues. The germline V gene encodes CDR1 MNHEY and CDR2 SMNVEV (reference sequence). CDR3 coding DNA: TGTGCCAGCAGTTTATCACTTGATTGGGCTGACGAGCAGTACTTC. Translating gives CASSLSLDWADEQYF.

Points on this clonotype: Just one base apart from a much larger clone, this may be a read error. The chain recombines TRBV4-3 with TRBJ2-1; 8 bases are a match to TRBD2. The CDR3 runs to 17 residues. V lost 0 bases to trimming and J lost 7 bases; unmatched junction nucleotides: 11. CDR1 is LGHNA and CDR2 is YSLEER in the germline V gene. CDR3 in amino acids: CASSQDIIPGLGNEQFF. The CDR3 nucleotides are TGCGCCAGCAGCCAAGACATCATACCGGGACTAGGTAATGAGCAGTTCTTC.

This clonotype was seen more than once but under ten times. The V and J genes are TRBV7-8 and TRBJ2-1; D unresolved. CDR3 length equals 10 residues. Germline V gene lookup returns CDR1 SGHVS and CDR2 FQNEAQ. V shed 5 bases and J shed 10 bases, with 6 bases lying between them. The CDR3 reads CASSGQEQFF. CDR3 sequence (DNA): TGTGCCAGCAGCGGTCAAGAGCAGTTCTTC.

In this sample, this clonotype turned up a few times. This chain uses TRBV7-2 with TRBJ2-3; D uncertain. This CDR3 comprises 14 residues. Trimming stripped 1 base from V and 0 bases from J, with 5 bases between. CDR1 is SGHTA and CDR2 is FQGNSA in the germline V gene. The CDR3 DNA is TGTGCCAGCAGCTTAGTGCTCAGCACAGATACGCAGTATTTT. Protein sequence: CASSLVLSTDTQYF.

This chain connects TRBV7-2 to TRBJ1-2; D remains unclear. This CDR3 is built from 17 residues. Germline lookup yields CDR1 SGHTA and CDR2 FQGNSA. Trimming cost V 1 base and J 2 bases, with 17 bases left between them. CDR3: CASSLESLDLGNYGYTF. The CDR3 DNA is TGTGCCAGCAGCTTAGAGTCTCTCGACTTAGGCAACTATGGCTACACCTTC.

This clonotype has a handful of counts. The chain combines TRBV20-1 with TRBJ2-5; TRBD2 matches at 8 bases. The V and J ends lost 0 bases and 2 bases, in that order; junction bases with no gene match: 5. The CDR3 runs to 15 residues. Germline CDR1 reads DFQATT; CDR2 reads SNEGSKA (reference sequence). The chain's CDR3 is CSARDMGLVQETQYF. CDR3 DNA sequence: TGCAGTGCTAGAGATATGGGACTAGTTCAAGAGACCCAGTACTTC.

The genes are TRBV27 and TRBJ1-4; 10 nucleotides agree with TRBD1. Germline V lookup: CDR1 MNHEY, CDR2 SMNVEV (reference sequence). The CDR3 is 16 amino acids. V trimming: 4 bases; J trimming: 4 bases; junction bases outside the gene matches: 6. This CDR3 reads CASSWKWDRGNEKLFF. The CDR3 DNA follows: TGTGCCAGCAGTTGGAAATGGGACAGGGGTAATGAAAAACTGTTTTTT.

The chain couples TRBV5-1 to TRBJ2-1; D unclear. V lost 4 bases to trimming and J lost 5 bases, with 10 bases between them. The CDR3 has 13 residues. The germline CDR1 and CDR2 sequences are SGHRS and YFSETQ. The CDR3 coding sequence is TGCGCCAGCAGCCTAGACTGCAACAATGAGCAGTTCTTC. This codes for CASSLDCNNEQFF.

The V call is TRBV25-1, the J call TRBJ1-4, with D unclear. V was pared by 0 bases and J by 5 bases, with 13 bases between. CDR1 and CDR2 from the germline V gene are MGHDK and SYGVNS. The length of the CDR3 is 16 residues. Here the CDR3 DNA reads TGTGCCAGCAGTGAATATACCAGGAACCTAAATGAAAAACTGTTTTTT. Translation gives CASSEYTRNLNEKLFF.

The chain uses TRBV6-2 or TRBV6-3 and TRBJ2-7; either TRBD1 or TRBD2 may fit D (5 bases each). This CDR3 comprises 15 residues. Germline V gives CDR1 MNHEY, CDR2 SVGEGT. V lost 5 bases, J lost 8 bases, and 22 bases lay in between. The CDR3 reads CASSLGTLQGGKQYF. The DNA of the CDR3 is TGTGCCAGCAGTCTTGGGACCCTCCAAGGTGGCAAGCAGTACTTC.

V is TRBV19 and J is TRBJ1-1; TRBD1 agrees at 7 bases. The germline gives CDR1 LNHDA, CDR2 SQIVND (reference sequence). J lost 0 bases, V lost 7 bases, and 8 bases had no gene match. CDR3 length: 15 amino acids. The CDR3 protein is CASIKQGLVNTEAFF. DNA for the CDR3: TGTGCCAGTATAAAACAGGGGTTGGTGAACACTGAAGCTTTCTTT. Combining the CDR3 with reference TRBV19 and TRBJ1-1 gives the whole variable domain DGGITQSPKYLFRKEGQNVTLSCEQNLNHDAMYWYRQDPGQGLRLIYYSQIVNDFQKGDIAEGYSVSREKKESFPLTVTSAQKNPTAFYLCASIKQGLVNTEAFFGQGTRLTVV.

This clonotype was found once. The germline gene is not matched at one end of the junction; a read error may be the cause. This sequence joins TRBV3-1 and TRBJ2-1; the match to TRBD1 covers 7 bases. Germline CDR1 and CDR2: LGHDT and YNNKEL (reference sequence). There are 14 residues in the CDR3. The CDR3 sequence: CATRGGSSHNEQFF. Here the CDR3 DNA reads TGTGCCACCCGAGGGGGCAGCTCCCACAATGAGCAGTTCTTC.

This clonotype appeared a few times. The chain uses TRBV13 and TRBJ1-3; D remains ambiguous. CDR1 is PRHDT and CDR2 is FYEKMQ in the germline V gene (reference sequence). The CDR3 totals 15 residues. V lost 0 bases to trimming and J lost 2 bases, with 8 bases between them. In DNA, the CDR3 is TGTGCCAGCAGCTTAGGGGGGAAGACTGGAAACACCATATATTTT. Translation: CASSLGGKTGNTIYF.

J is TRBJ1-2 and V is TRBV4-3, with 7 bases that match TRBD1. Trimming removed 0 bases from V and 6 bases from J; junction bases left unmatched: 7. Germline CDR1 is LGHNA and CDR2 is YSLEER. CDR3 length: 15 amino acids. The CDR3 sequence: CASSQEGTGVDGYTF. As DNA, the CDR3 is TGCGCCAGCAGCCAAGAAGGCACAGGGGTAGATGGCTACACCTTC.

This chain connects TRBV20-1 to TRBJ1-2, with 8 bases lining up with TRBD1. CDR3 size: 12 residues. The V segment lost 0 bases and the J segment 13 bases; nucleotides outside the gene matches: 7. CDR1 and CDR2 from the germline V gene are DFQATT and SNEGSKA (reference sequence). In DNA, the CDR3 is TGCAGTGCTAGAGAGACCGGGGACAGGCCCACCTTC. Protein product: CSARETGDRPTF.